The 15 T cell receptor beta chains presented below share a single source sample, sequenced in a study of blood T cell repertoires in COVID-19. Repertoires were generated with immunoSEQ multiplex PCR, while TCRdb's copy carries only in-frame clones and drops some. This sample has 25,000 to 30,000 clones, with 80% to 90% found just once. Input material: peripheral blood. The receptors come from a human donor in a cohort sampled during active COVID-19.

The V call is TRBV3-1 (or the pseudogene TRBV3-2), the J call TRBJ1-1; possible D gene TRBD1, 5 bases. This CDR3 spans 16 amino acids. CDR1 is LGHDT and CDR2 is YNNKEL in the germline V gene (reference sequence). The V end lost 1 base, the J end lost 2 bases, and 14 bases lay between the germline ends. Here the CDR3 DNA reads TGTGCCAGCAGCCAAGTGGGGTACGGGGGAAACACTGAAGCTTTCTTT. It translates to CASSQVGYGGNTEAFF.

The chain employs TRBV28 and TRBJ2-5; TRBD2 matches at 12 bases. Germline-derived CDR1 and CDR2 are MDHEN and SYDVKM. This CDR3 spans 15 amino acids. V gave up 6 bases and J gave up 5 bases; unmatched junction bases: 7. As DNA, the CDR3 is TGTGCCAGCAGACCTAGCGGGGGGGCGGTGGAGACCCAGTACTTC. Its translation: CASRPSGGAVETQYF.

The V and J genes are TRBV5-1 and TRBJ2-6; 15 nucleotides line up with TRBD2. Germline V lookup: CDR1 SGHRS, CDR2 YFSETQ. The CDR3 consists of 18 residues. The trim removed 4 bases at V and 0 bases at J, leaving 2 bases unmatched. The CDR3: CASSGGLAGGSGANVLTF. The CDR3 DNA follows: TGCGCCAGCAGCGGGGGACTAGCGGGAGGCTCTGGGGCCAACGTCCTGACTTTC.

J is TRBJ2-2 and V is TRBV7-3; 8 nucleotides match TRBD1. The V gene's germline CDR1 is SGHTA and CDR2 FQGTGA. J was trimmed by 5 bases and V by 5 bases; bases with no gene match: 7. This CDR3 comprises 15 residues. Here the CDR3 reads CASSADRGGTGELFF. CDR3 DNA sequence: TGTGCCAGCAGCGCAGACAGGGGTGGGACCGGGGAGCTGTTTTTT.

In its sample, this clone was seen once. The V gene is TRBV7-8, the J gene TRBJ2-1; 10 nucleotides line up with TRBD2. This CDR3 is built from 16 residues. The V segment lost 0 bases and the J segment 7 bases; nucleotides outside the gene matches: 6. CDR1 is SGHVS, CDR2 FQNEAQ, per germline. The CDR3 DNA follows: TGTGCCAGCAGCTTAGCGCGGCTAGCGGGGGCGAATGAGCAGTTCTTC. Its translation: CASSLARLAGANEQFF. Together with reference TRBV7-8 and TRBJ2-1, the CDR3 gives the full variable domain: GAGVSQSPRYKVAKRGQDVALRCDPISGHVSLFWYQQALGQGPEFLTYFQNEAQLDKSGLPSDRFFAERPEGSVSTLKIQRTQQEDSAVYLCASSLARLAGANEQFFGPGTRLTVL.

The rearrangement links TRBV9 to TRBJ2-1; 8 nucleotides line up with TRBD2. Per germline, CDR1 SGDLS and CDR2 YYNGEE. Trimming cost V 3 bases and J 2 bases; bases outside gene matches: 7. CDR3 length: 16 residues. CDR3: CASSAQTGLAYNEQFF. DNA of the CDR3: TGTGCCAGCAGCGCCCAAACGGGACTAGCCTACAATGAGCAGTTCTTC.

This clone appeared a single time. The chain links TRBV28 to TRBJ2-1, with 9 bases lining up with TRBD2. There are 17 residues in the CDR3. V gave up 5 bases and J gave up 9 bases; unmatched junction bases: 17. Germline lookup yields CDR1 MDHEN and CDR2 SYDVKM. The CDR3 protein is CASSERGRRGGRVEQFF. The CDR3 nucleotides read TGTGCCAGCAGTGAGCGTGGTCGGCGGGGGGGCAGGGTTGAGCAGTTCTTC.

The CDR3 nucleotides read TGTGCCAGCAGCTTGGCCGGCAGGGGCGCCTTCTTGGAGCAGTACTTC. Amino acid sequence: CASSLAGRGAFLEQYF. The chain joins TRBV5-4 to TRBJ2-7; perhaps TRBD1 as D (6 bases). Trimming removed 0 bases from V and 7 bases from J, with 20 bases in between. The CDR3 sequence is 16 residues long. Looked up from germline, CDR1 is SGHNT and CDR2 is YYREEE (reference sequence).

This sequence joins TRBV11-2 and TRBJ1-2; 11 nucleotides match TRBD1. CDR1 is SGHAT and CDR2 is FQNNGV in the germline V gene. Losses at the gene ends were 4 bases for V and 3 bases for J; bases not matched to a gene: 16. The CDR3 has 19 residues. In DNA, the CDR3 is TGTGCCAGCAGCTCCTTTGCTCCAGCCGGGACAGGGGGGGACTATGGCTACACCTTC. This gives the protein CASSSFAPAGTGGDYGYTF.

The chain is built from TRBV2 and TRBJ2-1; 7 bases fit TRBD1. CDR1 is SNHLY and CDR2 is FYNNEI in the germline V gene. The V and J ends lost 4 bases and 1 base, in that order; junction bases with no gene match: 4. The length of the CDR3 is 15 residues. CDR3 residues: CASSAPGQSYNEQFF. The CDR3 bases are TGTGCCAGCAGTGCTCCGGGACAGTCCTACAATGAGCAGTTCTTC.

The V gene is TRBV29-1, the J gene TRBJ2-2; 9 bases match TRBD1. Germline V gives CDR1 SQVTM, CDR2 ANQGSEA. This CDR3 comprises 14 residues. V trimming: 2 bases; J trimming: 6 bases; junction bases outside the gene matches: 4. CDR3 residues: CSVEPTGGSGELFF. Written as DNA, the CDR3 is TGCAGCGTTGAACCAACAGGGGGCTCCGGGGAGCTGTTTTTT.

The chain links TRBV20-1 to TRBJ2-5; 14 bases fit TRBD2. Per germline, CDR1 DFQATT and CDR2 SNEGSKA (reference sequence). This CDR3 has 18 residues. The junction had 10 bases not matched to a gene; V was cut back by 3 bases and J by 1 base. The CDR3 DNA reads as TGCAGTGCTAGTTACCCGGGACTAGCGGGGGAACTCCAAGAGACCCAGTACTTC. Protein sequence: CSASYPGLAGELQETQYF.

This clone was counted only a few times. CDR3 amino acids: CASKSGTYSNQPQHF. CDR3 nucleotide sequence: TGTGCCAGCAAATCAGGAACATATAGCAATCAGCCCCAGCATTTT. This chain links TRBV28 with TRBJ1-5; D gene uncertain. The CDR3 loop spans 15 amino acids. V lost 7 bases and J lost 0, with 13 bases in between. CDR1 and CDR2 (germline): MDHEN, SYDVKM. Full variable domain (remainder filled in from reference TRBV28 and TRBJ1-5): DVKVTQSSRYLVKRTGEKVFLECVQDMDHENMFWYRQDPGLGLRLIYFSYDVKMKEKGDIPEGYSVSREKKERFSLILESASTNQTSMYLCASKSGTYSNQPQHFGDGTRLSIL.

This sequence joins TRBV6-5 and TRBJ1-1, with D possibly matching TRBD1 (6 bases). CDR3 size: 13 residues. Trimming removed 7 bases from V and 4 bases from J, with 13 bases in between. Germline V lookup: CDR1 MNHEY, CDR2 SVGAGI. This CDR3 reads CASTVGRGTEAFF. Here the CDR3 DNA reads TGTGCCAGCACCGTGGGCAGGGGCACTGAAGCTTTCTTT.

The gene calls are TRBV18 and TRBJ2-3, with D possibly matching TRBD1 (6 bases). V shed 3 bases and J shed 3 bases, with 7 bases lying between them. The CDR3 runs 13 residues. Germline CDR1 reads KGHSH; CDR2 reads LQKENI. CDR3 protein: CASSPGQTDTQYF. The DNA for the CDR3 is TGTGCCAGCTCACCCGGACAGACAGATACGCAGTATTTT.